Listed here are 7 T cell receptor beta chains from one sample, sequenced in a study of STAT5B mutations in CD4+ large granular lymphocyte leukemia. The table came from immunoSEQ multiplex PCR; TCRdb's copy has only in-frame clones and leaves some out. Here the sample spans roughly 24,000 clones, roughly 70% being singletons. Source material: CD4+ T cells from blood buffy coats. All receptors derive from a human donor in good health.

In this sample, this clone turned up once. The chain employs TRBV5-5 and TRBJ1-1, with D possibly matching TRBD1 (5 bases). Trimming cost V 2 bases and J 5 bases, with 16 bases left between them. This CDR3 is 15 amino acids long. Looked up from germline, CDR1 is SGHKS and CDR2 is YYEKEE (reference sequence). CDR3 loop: CASSFVGLGETEAFF. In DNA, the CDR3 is TGTGCCAGCAGCTTTGTGGGCCTAGGGGAAACTGAAGCTTTCTTT.

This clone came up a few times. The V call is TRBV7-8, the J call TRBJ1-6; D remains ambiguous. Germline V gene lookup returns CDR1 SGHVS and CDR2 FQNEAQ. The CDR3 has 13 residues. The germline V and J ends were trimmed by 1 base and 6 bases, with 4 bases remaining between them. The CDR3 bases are TGTGCCAGCAGCTTAGGGGGTAATTCACCCCTCCACTTT. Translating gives CASSLGGNSPLHF.

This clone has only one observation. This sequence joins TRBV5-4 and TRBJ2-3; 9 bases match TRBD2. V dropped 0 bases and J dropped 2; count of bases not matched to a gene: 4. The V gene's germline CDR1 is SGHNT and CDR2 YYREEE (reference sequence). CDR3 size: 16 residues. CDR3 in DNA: TGTGCCAGCAGCTTGGCTAGCGGGGCCACCACAGATACGCAGTATTTT. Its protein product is CASSLASGATTDTQYF. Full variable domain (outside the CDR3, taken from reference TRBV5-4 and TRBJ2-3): ETGVTQSPTHLIKTRGQQVTLRCSSQSGHNTVSWYQQALGQGPQFIFQYYREEENGRGNFPPRFSGLQFPNYSSELNVNALELDDSALYLCASSLASGATTDTQYFGPGTRLTVL.

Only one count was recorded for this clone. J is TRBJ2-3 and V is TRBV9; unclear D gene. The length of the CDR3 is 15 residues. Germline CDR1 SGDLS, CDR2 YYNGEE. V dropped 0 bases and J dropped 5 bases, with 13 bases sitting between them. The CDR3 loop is CASSVGIDPGDTQYF. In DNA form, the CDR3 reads TGTGCCAGCAGCGTAGGTATAGACCCGGGAGATACGCAGTATTTT.

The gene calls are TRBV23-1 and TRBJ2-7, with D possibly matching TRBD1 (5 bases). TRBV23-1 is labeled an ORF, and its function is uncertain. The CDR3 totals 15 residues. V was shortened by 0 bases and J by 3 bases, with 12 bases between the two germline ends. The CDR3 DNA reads TGCGCCAGCAGTCAATCGTGGGCCAGGGACTACGAGCAGTACTTC. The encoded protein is CASSQSWARDYEQYF.

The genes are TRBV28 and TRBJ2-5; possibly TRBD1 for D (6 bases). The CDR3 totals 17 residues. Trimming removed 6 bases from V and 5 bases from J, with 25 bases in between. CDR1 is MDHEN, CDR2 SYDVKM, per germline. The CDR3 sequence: CASRGTGTSPWTETQYF. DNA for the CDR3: TGTGCCAGCAGGGGGACGGGGACAAGCCCCTGGACGGAGACCCAGTACTTC. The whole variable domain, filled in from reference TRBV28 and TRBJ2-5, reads DVKVTQSSRYLVKRTGEKVFLECVQDMDHENMFWYRQDPGLGLRLIYFSYDVKMKEKGDIPEGYSVSREKKERFSLILESASTNQTSMYLCASRGTGTSPWTETQYFGPGTRLLVL.

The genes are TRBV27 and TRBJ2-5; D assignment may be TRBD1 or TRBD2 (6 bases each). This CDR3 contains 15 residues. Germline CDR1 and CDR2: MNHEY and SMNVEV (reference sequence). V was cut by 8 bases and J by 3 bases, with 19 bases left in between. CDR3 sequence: CASRSGGAGEETQYF. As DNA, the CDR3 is TGTGCCAGCCGAAGCGGCGGGGCAGGGGAAGAGACCCAGTACTTC.